This T cell receptor beta chain was found in a study of naive and memory T cell subsets. Amplification of ligated cDNA took four PCR rounds with SP2 and nested alpha and beta constant primers. For blood and skin samples, reverse transcription used TCR alpha and beta constant primers. Using its own MiXCR run on the 5' RACE reads, TCRdb lists one record per CDR3 protein. The profile shows tens of thousands of distinct CDR3 sequences, less than 10% of them singletons. A UMI-containing oligonucleotide was joined by 3' ligation to the TCR cDNA template. Cells were not sorted; total RNA input targeted roughly 1 to 1000 ng. The origin of this receptor is a female donor in good health.

The CDR3: CASSNWWGGFSAEQYF. The CDR3, as DNA: TGTGCCAGCAGTAATTGGTGGGGGGGGTTCTCGGCCGAGCAGTACTTC. The chain combines TRBV12-3 or TRBV12-4 with TRBJ2-7, with 7 nucleotides matching TRBD2. CDR3 length: 16 amino acids. Trimming took 5 bases from V and 6 from J; bases not matched to a gene: 16.